This T cell receptor (beta chain) was recorded in a study of CD8 T cells in ankylosing spondylitis. Germline CDR1 and CDR2: KGHSH and LQKENI. The CDR3 is made up of 16 amino acids. V gave up 2 bases and J gave up 1 base, with 14 bases separating them. Molecular-barcoded quantitative 5'-RACE produced these TCR beta libraries. TCRdb passed the 5' RACE reads through MiXCR, listing each CDR3 protein once. The sample consists of roughly 120,000 distinct CDR3 sequences, 6% to 8.5% of them appearing once. General study results and limits: Reportedly, significant enrichment of disease-linked clones occurred in matched ankylosing spondylitis synovial fluid. The study identified a TCR beta motif of several highly homologous variants that appeared characteristic of ankylosing spondylitis blood.

This clonotype has a handful of counts. Its antigen is still unknown. V is TRBV18 and J is TRBJ1-1; D remains unclear. The sequenced material came from blood, either unsorted or a sorted T cell fraction (not recorded which). The TCR originated in a male donor with ankylosing spondylitis or in good health (not recorded which). The chain's CDR3 is CASSPGSSAANTEAFF. CDR3 bases: TGTGCCAGCTCACCAGGATCTTCGGCGGCGAACACTGAAGCTTTCTTT. The variable domain in full, with the rest retrieved from reference TRBV18 and TRBJ1-1, is NAGVMQNPRHLVRRRGQEARLRCSPMKGHSHVYWYRQLPEEGLKFMVYLQKENIIDESGMPKERFSAEFPKEGPSILRIQQVVRGDSAAYFCASSPGSSAANTEAFFGQGTRLTVV.